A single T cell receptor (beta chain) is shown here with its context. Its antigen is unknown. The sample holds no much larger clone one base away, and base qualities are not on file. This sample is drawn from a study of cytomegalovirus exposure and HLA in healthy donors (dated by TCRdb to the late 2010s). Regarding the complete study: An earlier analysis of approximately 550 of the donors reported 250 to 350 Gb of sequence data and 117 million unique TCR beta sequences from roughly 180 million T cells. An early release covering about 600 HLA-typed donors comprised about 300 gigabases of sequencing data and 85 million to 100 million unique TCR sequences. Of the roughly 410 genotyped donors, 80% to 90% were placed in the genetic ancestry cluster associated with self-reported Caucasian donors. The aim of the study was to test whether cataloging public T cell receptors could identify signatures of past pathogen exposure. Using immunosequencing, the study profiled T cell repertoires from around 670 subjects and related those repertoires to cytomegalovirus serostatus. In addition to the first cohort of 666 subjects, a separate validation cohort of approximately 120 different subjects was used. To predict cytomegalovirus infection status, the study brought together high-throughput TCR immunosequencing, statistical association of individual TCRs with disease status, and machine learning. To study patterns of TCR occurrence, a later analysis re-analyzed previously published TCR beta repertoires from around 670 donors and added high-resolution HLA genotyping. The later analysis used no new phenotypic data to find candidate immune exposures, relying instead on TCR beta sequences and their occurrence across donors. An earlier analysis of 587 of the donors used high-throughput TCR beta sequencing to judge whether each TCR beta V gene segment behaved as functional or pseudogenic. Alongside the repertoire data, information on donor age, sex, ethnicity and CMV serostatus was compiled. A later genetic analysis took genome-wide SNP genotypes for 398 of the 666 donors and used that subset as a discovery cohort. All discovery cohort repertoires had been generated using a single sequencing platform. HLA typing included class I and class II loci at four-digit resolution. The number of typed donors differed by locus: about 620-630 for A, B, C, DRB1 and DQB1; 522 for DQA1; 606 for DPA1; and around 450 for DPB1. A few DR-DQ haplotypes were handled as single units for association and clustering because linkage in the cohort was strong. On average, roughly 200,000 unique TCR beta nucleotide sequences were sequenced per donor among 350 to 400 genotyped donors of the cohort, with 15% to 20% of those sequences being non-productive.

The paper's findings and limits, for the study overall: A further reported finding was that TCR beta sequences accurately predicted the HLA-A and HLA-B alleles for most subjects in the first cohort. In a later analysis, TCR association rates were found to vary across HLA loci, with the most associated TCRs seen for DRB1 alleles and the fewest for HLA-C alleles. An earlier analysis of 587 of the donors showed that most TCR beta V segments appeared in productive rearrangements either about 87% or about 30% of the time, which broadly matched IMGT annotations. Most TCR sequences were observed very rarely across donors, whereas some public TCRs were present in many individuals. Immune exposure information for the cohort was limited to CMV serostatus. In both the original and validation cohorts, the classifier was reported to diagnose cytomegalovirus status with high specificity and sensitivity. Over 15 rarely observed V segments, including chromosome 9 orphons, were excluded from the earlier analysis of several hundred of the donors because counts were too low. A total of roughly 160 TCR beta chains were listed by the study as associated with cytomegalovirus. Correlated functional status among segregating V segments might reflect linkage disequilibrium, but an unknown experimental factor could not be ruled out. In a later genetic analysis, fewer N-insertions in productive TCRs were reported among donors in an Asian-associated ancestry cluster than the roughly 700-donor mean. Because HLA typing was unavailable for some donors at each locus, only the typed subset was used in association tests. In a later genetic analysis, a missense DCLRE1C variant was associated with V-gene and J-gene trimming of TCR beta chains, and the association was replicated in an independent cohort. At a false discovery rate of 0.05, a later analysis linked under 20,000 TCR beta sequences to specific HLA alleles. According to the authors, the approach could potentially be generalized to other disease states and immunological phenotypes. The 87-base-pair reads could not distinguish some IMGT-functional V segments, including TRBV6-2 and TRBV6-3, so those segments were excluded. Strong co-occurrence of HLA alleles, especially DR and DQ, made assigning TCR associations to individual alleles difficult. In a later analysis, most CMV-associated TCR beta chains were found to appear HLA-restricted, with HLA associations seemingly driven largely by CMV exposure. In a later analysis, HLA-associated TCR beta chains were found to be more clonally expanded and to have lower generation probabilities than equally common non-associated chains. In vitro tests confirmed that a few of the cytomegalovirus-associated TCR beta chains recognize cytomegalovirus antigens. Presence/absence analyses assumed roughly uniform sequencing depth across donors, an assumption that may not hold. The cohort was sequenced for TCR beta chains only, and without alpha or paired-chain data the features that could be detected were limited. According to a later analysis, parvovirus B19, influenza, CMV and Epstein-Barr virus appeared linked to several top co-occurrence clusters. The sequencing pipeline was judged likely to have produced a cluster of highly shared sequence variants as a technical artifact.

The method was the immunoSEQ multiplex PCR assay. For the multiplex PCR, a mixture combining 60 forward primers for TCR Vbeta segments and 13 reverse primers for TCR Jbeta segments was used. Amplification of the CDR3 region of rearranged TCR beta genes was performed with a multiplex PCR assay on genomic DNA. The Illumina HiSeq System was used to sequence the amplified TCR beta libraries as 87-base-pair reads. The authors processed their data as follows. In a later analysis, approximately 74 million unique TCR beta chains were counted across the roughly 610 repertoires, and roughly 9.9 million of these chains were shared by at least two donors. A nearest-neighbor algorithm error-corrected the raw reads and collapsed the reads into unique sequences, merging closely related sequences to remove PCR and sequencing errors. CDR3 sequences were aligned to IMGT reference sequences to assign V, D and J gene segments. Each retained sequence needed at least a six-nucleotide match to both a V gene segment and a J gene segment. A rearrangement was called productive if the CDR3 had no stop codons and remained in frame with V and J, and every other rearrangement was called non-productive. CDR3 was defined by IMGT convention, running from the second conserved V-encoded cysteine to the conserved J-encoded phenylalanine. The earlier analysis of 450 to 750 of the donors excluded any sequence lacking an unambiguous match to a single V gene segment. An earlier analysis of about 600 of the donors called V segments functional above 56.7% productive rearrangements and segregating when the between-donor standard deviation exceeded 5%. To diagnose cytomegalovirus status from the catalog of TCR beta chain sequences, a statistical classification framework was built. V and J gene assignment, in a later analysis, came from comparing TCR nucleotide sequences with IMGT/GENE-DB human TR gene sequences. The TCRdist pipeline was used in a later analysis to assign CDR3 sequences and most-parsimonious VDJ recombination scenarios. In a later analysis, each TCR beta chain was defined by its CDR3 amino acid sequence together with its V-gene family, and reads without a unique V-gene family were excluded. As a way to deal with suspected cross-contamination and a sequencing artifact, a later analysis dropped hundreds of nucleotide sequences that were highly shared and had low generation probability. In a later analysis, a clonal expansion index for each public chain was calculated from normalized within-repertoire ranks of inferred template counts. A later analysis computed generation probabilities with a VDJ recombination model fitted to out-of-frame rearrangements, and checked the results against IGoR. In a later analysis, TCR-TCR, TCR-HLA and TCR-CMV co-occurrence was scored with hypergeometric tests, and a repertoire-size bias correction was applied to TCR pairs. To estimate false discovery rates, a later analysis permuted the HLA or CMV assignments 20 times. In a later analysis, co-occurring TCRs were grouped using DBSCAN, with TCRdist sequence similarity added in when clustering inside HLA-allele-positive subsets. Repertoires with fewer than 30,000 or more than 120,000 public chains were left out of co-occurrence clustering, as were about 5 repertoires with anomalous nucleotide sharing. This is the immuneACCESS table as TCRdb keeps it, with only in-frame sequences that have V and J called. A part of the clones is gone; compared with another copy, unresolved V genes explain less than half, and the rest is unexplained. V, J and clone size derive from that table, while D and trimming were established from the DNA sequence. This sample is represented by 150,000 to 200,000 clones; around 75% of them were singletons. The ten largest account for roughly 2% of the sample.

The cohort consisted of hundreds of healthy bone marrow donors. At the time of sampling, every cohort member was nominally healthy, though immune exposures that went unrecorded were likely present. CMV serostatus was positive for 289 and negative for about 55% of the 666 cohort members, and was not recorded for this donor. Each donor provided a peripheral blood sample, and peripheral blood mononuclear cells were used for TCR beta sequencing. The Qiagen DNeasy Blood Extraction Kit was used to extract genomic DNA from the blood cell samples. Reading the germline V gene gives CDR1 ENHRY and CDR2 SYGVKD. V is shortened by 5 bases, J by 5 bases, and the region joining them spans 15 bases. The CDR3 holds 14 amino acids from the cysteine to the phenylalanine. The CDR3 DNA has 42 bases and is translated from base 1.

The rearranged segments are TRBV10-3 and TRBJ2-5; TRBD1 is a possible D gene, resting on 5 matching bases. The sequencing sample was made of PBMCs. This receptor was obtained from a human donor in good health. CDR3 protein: CAISTGGATETQYF. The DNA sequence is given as TGTGCCATCAGTACTGGTGGGGCCACCGAGACCCAGTACTTC.